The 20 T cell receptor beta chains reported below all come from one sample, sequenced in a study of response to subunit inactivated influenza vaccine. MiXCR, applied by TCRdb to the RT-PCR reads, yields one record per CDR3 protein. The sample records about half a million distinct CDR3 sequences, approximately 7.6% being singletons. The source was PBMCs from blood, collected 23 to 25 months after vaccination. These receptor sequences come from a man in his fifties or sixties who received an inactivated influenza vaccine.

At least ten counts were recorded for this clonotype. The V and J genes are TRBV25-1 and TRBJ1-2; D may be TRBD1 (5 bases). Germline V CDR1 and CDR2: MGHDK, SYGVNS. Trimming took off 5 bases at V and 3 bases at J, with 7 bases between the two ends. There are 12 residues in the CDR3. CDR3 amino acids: CASSQGDYGYTF. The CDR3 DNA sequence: TGTGCCAGCAGTCAAGGGGACTATGGCTACACCTTC.

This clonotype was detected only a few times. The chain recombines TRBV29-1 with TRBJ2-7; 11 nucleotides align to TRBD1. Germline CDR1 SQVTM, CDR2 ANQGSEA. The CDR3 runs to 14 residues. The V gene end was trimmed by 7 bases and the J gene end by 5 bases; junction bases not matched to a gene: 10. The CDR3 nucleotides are TGCAGCGCTGGGGTGGGACAGGGGGAGCACGAGCAGTACTTC. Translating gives CSAGVGQGEHEQYF.

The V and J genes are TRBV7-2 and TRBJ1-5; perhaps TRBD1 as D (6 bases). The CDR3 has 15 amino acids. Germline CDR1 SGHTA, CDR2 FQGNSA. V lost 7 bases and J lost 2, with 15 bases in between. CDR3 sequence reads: CASTLTGIGNQPQHF. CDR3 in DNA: TGTGCCAGCACCCTTACAGGGATTGGCAATCAGCCCCAGCATTTT. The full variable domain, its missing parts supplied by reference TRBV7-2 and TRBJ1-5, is GAGVSQSPSNKVTEKGKDVELRCDPISGHTALYWYRQSLGQGLEFLIYFQGNSAPDKSGLPSDRFSAERTGGSVSTLTIQRTQQEDSAVYLCASTLTGIGNQPQHFGDGTRLSIL.

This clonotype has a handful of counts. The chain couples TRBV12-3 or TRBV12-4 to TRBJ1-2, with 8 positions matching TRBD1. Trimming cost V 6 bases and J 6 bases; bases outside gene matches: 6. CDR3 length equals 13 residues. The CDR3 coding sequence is TGTGCCAGCAGCGGACAGGGACAAGATGGCTACACCTTC. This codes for CASSGQGQDGYTF.

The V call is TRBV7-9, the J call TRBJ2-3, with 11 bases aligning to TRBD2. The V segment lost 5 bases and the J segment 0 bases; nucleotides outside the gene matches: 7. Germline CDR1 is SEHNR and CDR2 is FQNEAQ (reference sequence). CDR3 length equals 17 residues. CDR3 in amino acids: CASSLPGLAESTDTQYF. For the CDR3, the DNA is TGTGCCAGCAGCCTTCCGGGACTAGCGGAGAGCACAGATACGCAGTATTTT.

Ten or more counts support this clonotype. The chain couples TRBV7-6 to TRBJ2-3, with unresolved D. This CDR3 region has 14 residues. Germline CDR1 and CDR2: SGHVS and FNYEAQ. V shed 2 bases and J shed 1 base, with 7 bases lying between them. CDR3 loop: CASSLSTGTDTQYF. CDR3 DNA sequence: TGTGCCAGCAGCTTATCTACAGGCACAGATACGCAGTATTTT. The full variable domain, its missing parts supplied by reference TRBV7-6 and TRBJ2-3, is GAGVSQSPRYKVTKRGQDVALRCDPISGHVSLYWYRQALGQGPEFLTYFNYEAQQDKSGLPNDRFSAERPEGSISTLTIQRTEQRDSAMYRCASSLSTGTDTQYFGPGTRLTVL.

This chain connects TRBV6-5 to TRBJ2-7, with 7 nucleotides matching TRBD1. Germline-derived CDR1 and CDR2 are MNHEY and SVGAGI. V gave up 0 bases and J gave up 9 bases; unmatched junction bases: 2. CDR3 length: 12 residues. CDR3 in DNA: TGTGCCAGCAGTTACTCGAGGGACAGGCAGTACTTC. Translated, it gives CASSYSRDRQYF.

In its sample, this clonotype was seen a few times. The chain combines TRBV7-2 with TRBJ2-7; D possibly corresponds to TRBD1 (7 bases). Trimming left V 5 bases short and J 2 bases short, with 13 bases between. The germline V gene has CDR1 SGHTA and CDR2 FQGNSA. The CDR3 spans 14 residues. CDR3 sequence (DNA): TGTGCCAGCAGCCGGGGACAGCGGGCCTACGAGCAGTACTTC. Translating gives CASSRGQRAYEQYF.

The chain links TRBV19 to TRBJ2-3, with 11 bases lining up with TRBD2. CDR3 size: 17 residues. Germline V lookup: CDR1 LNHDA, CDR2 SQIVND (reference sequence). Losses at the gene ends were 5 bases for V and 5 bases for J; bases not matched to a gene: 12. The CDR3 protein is CASSVSGRAVSVDTQYF. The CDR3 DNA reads TGTGCCAGTAGTGTTAGCGGGAGGGCCGTATCAGTAGATACGCAGTATTTT.

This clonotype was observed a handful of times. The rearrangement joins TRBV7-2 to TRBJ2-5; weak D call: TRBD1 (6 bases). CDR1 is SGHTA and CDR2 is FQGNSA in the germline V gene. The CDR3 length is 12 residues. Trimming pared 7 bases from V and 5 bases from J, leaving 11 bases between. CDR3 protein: CASTRGSETQYF. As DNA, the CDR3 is TGTGCCAGCACCAGGGGATCGGAGACCCAGTACTTC.

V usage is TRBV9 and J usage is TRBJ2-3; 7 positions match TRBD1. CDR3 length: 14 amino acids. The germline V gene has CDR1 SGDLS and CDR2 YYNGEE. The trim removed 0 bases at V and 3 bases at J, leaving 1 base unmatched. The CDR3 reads CASSVGQGTDTQYF. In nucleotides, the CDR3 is TGTGCCAGCAGCGTAGGACAGGGAACAGATACGCAGTATTTT. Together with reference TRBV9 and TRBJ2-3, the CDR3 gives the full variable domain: DSGVTQTPKHLITATGQRVTLRCSPRSGDLSVYWYQQSLDQGLQFLIQYYNGEERAKGNILERFSAQQFPDLHSELNLSSLELGDSALYFCASSVGQGTDTQYFGPGTRLTVL.

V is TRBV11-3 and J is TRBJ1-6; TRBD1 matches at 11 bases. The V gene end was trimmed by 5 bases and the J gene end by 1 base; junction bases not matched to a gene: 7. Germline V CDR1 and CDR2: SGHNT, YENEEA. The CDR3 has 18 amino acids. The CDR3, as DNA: TGTGCCAGCAGCCGAAGGACAGGGGGCATGTCCTATAATTCACCCCTCCACTTT. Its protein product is CASSRRTGGMSYNSPLHF. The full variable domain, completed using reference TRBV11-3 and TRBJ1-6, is EAGVVQSPRYKIIEKKQPVAFWCNPISGHNTLYWYLQNLGQGPELLIRYENEEAVDDSQLPKDRFSAERLKGVDSTLKIQPAELGDSAVYLCASSRRTGGMSYNSPLHFGNGTRLTVT.

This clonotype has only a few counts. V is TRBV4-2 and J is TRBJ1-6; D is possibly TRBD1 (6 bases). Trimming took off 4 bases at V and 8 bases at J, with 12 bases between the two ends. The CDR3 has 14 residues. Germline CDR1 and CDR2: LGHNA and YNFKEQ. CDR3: CASSRNRDDSPLHF. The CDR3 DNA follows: TGTGCCAGCAGCCGAAACAGGGACGATTCACCCCTCCACTTT.

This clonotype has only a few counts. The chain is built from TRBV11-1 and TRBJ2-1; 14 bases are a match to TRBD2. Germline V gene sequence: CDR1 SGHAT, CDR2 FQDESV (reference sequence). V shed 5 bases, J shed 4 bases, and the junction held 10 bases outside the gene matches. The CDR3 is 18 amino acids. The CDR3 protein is CASSPPGLAGGKYNEQFF. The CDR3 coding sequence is TGTGCCAGCAGCCCACCAGGACTAGCGGGAGGCAAATACAATGAGCAGTTCTTC.

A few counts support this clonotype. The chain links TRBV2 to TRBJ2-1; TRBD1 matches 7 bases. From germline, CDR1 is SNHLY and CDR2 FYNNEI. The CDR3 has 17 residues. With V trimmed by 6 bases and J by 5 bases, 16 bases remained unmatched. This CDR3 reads CASRELTGHFLNNEQFF. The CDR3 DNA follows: TGTGCCAGCAGAGAATTGACAGGGCACTTTCTTAACAATGAGCAGTTCTTC. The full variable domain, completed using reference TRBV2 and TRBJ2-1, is EPEVTQTPSHQVTQMGQEVILRCVPISNHLYFYWYRQILGQKVEFLVSFYNNEISEKSEIFDDQFSVERPDGSNFTLKIRSTKLEDSAMYFCASRELTGHFLNNEQFFGPGTRLTVL.

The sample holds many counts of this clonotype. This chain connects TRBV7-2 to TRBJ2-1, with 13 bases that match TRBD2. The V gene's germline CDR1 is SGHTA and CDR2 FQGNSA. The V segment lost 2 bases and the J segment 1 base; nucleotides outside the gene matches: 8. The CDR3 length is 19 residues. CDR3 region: CASSLSGTSGVASYNEQFF. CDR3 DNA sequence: TGTGCCAGCAGCTTATCGGGGACTAGCGGGGTAGCGTCCTACAATGAGCAGTTCTTC. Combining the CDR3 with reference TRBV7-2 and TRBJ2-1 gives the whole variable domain GAGVSQSPSNKVTEKGKDVELRCDPISGHTALYWYRQSLGQGLEFLIYFQGNSAPDKSGLPSDRFSAERTGGSVSTLTIQRTQQEDSAVYLCASSLSGTSGVASYNEQFFGPGTRLTVL.

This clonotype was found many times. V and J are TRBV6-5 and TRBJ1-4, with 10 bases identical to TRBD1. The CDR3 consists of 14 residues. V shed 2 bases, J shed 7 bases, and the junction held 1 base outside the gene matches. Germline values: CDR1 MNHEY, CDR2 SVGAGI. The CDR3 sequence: CASSYRDRGEKLFF. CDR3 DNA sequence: TGTGCCAGCAGTTACCGGGACAGGGGTGAAAAACTGTTTTTT.

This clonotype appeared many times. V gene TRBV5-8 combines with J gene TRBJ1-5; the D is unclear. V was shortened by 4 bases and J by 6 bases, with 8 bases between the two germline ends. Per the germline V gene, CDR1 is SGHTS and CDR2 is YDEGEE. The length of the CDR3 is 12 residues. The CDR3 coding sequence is TGTGCCAGCAGCCCCACGTTTCAGCCCCAGCATTTT. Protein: CASSPTFQPQHF.

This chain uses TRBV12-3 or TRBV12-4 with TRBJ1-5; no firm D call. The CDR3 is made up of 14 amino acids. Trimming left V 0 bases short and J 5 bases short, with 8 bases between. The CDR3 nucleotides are TGTGCCAGCAGTTTAGCGCTAAGGGATCAGCCCCAGCATTTT. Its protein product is CASSLALRDQPQHF.

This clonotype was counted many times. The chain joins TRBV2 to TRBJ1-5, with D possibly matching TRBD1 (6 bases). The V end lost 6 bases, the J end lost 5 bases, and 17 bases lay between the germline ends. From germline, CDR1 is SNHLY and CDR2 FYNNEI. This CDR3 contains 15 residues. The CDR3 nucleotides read TGTGCCAGCAGGGCAACTCGGGACAATTATCAGCCCCAGCATTTT. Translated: CASRATRDNYQPQHF.